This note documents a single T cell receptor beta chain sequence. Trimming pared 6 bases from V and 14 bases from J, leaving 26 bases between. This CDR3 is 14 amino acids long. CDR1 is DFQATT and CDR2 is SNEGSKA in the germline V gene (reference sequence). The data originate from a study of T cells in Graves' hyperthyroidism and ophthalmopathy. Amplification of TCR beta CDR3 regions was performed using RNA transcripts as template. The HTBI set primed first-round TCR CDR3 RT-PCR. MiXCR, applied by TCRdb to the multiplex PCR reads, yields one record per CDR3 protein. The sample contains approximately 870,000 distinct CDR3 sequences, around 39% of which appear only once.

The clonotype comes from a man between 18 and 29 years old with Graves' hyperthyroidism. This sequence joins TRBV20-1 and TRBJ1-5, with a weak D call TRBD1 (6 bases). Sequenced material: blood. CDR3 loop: CSAESRGGLLAEHF. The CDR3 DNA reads TGCAGTGCGGAGTCGCGGGGGGGGCTACTGGCCGAGCATTTT.